The text below deals with one T cell receptor (beta chain). Sequenced by immunoSEQ multiplex PCR; TCRdb stores in-frame clones only, minus some. The sample gives more than 200,000 clones, 80% to 85% of which show up once; approximately 10% is in the top ten. The data originate from a study of blood T cell repertoires in COVID-19. Specimen: peripheral blood. The clonotype comes from a woman older than 75 with COVID-19, enrolled during active disease.

CDR3 sequence: CASSHQPRWDRGVANYGYTF. In DNA form, the CDR3 reads TGTGCCAGCAGCCACCAACCCCGGTGGGACAGGGGGGTCGCTAACTATGGCTACACCTTC. The chain links TRBV9 to TRBJ1-2; 11 bases align to TRBD1. With V trimmed by 4 bases and J by 0 bases, 17 bases remained unmatched. CDR3 size: 20 residues. In germline, CDR1 is SGDLS, CDR2 YYNGEE.